A single sample gave rise to the 27 T cell receptor beta chains below, sequenced in a study of T-cell reconstitution after alpha-beta-depleted transplantation in children (dated by TCRdb to the mid-2010s). To prepare the library, PCR was applied. The sequencing machine was an Illumina HiSeq 2500. Molecular barcoding was employed in the preparation of TCR libraries, with unique molecular identifiers being used to normalize TCRbeta repertoire quantification. TCRdb took the public reads, trimmed them with fastp at Q25, ran MiXCR for clone calling and kept in-frame beta chains. Each CDR3 protein gets just one entry, which takes the most common genes and DNA from the rows behind it. The sample includes 600,000 to 700,000 distinct CDR3 sequences, with about 15% observed a single time. Jointly, the top ten make up 0.8% to 1.1% of the sample. Source: PBMCs from the stem cell graft donor, taken from the stem cell graft. The receptors stem from a human donor who donated a stem cell graft to a child with acute myeloid leukemia.

The rearrangement joins TRBV20-1 to TRBJ2-4; TRBD2 matches 8 bases. V trimming: 1 base; J trimming: 0 bases; junction bases outside the gene matches: 14. Germline values: CDR1 DFQATT, CDR2 SNEGSKA (reference sequence). This CDR3 spans 19 amino acids. The CDR3 DNA reads TGCAGTGCTAGAGCTCTCGGGGGGGGGACCATACTAGCCAAAAACATTCAGTACTTC. This codes for CSARALGGGTILAKNIQYF.

This clonotype was picked up a small number of times. This chain joins TRBV20-1 and TRBJ1-6, with D perhaps TRBD1 (5 bases). The CDR3 consists of 16 residues. Germline V gene data show CDR1 as DFQATT and CDR2 as SNEGSKA (reference sequence). V shed 0 bases and J shed 5 bases, with 14 bases lying between them. CDR3 loop: CSARDLGTGHNSPLHF. As DNA, the CDR3 is TGCAGTGCTAGAGATTTAGGCACAGGACATAATTCACCCCTCCACTTT.

This clonotype showed up many times. The chain couples TRBV9 to TRBJ2-2; D possibly corresponds to TRBD2 (6 bases). The CDR3 totals 14 residues. V gave up 3 bases and J gave up 3 bases, with 9 bases separating them. The germline CDR1 and CDR2 sequences are SGDLS and YYNGEE. DNA for the CDR3: TGTGCCAGCAGCGCGCGGAGGGACACCGGGGAGCTGTTTTTT. This translates into CASSARRDTGELFF.

The chain recombines TRBV11-2 with TRBJ2-3; D possibly uses TRBD1 or TRBD2 (6 bases each). Trimming shortened V by 2 bases and J by 2 bases, and 14 bases separated the two germline ends. The germline V gene encodes CDR1 SGHAT and CDR2 FQNNGV. CDR3 length: 16 amino acids. The CDR3 nucleotides are TGTGCCAGCAGCTTACGCGGGACACAATTCACAGATACGCAGTATTTT. Translation gives CASSLRGTQFTDTQYF.

This clonotype was detected a few times. The chain uses TRBV5-1 and TRBJ1-4; D might be TRBD1 (6 bases). The CDR3 length is 16 residues. The germline gives CDR1 SGHRS, CDR2 YFSETQ. The V and J ends lost 0 bases and 4 bases respectively, with 13 bases between them. CDR3 nucleotide sequence: TGCGCCAGCAGCTTGGGGGCGGACAGCCATAATGAAAAACTGTTTTTT. It is translated as CASSLGADSHNEKLFF.

The chain recombines TRBV7-9 with TRBJ2-1; maybe TRBD2 (5 bases). This CDR3 is built from 12 residues. Germline CDR1 SEHNR, CDR2 FQNEAQ (reference sequence). V lost 5 bases and J 9 bases, leaving 11 bases between the germline ends. The DNA of the CDR3 is TGTGCCAGCAGCAAAACTAGTCCTGAGCAGTTCTTC. Residues: CASSKTSPEQFF.

Ten or more counts support this clonotype. The V call is TRBV20-1, the J call TRBJ1-2; D is uncertain. Trimming removed 0 bases from V and 4 bases from J, with 12 bases in between. This CDR3 region has 14 residues. CDR1 is DFQATT and CDR2 is SNEGSKA in the germline V gene (reference sequence). The chain's CDR3 is CSARERTAFYGYTF. DNA for the CDR3: TGCAGTGCTAGAGAAAGAACAGCCTTCTATGGCTACACCTTC.

A few counts support this clonotype. The rearrangement links TRBV2 to TRBJ2-1; D is unclear. The ends were cut back, 7 bases at V and 0 bases at J, with 7 bases in the middle. The CDR3 has 13 residues. Per the germline V gene, CDR1 is SNHLY and CDR2 is FYNNEI. The CDR3 region is CASTTRSYNEQFF. As DNA, the CDR3 is TGTGCCAGCACTACCCGCTCCTACAATGAGCAGTTCTTC.

This clonotype has a count of ten or more. The chain couples TRBV7-2 to TRBJ2-1; the D is unclear. V was cut by 0 bases and J by 9 bases, with 6 bases left in between. The germline V gene has CDR1 SGHTA and CDR2 FQGNSA. The CDR3 runs 12 residues. In nucleotides, the CDR3 is TGTGCCAGCAGCTTAGCTTTCAGTGAGCAGTTCTTC. The encoded protein is CASSLAFSEQFF.

About this clonotype: A much more abundant neighbour one base away suggests this may be a read error. The V gene is TRBV20-1, the J gene TRBJ1-1; D gene ambiguous. Germline values: CDR1 DFQATT, CDR2 SNEGSKA (reference sequence). This CDR3 is built from 12 residues. The germline V and J ends were trimmed by 4 bases and 3 bases, with 9 bases remaining between them. CDR3 sequence: CSATERDTEAFF. The CDR3 DNA sequence: TGCAGTGCTACCGAAAGGGACACTGAAGCTTTCTTT.

Note on this clonotype: A much larger clone lies a single base off, so this may be a read error. The chain uses TRBV20-1 and TRBJ1-4; weak D call: TRBD1 (5 bases). V lost 0 bases and J 10 bases, leaving 12 bases between the germline ends. The CDR3 has 13 amino acids. Germline V gene data show CDR1 as DFQATT and CDR2 as SNEGSKA (reference sequence). The CDR3 DNA reads as TGCAGTGCTAGAGACGAGCAGGGCGGAAAACTGTTTTTT. Its protein is CSARDEQGGKLFF.

This clonotype was detected many times. The chain is built from TRBV15 and TRBJ2-1; TRBD1 matches at 9 bases. With V trimmed by 3 bases and J by 8 bases, 14 bases remained unmatched. Germline V gene data show CDR1 as LNHNV and CDR2 as YYDKDF (reference sequence). This CDR3 is built from 17 residues. The DNA of the CDR3 is TGTGCCACCAGCAGTTACCCCGGGACAGGGAGTGTTGATGAGCAGTTCTTC. It is translated as CATSSYPGTGSVDEQFF.

This clonotype was counted ten times or more. This chain links TRBV20-1 with TRBJ1-5; no clear D gene. Trimming took 6 bases from V and 2 from J, leaving 14 bases between them. In germline, CDR1 is DFQATT, CDR2 SNEGSKA (reference sequence). The CDR3 runs 14 residues. CDR3 nucleotides: TGCAGTGCAATAAGCGGGAGGGGCAATCAGCCCCAGCATTTT. It encodes CSAISGRGNQPQHF.

There are many counts of this clonotype. CDR3 protein: CASSLPAGFNYGYTF. The CDR3, as DNA: TGTGCCAGCAGCCTCCCGGCGGGGTTCAACTATGGCTACACCTTC. The chain carries TRBV5-5 and TRBJ1-2; D is unresolved. This CDR3 has 15 residues. Germline V lookup: CDR1 SGHKS, CDR2 YYEKEE (reference sequence). Trimming shortened V by 4 bases and J by 2 bases, and 15 bases separated the two germline ends.

This CDR3 reads CASSLNPGFRANTEAFF. CDR3 DNA: TGTGCCAGCAGCCTAAACCCGGGGTTTAGGGCGAACACTGAAGCTTTCTTT. The chain employs TRBV7-2 and TRBJ1-1; no reliable D call. This CDR3 contains 17 residues. V lost 5 bases to trimming and J lost 1 base, with 20 bases between them. CDR1 and CDR2 from the germline V gene are SGHTA and FQGNSA.

This clonotype came up a few times. J is TRBJ1-3 and V is TRBV7-2, with TRBD1 as a possible D gene (5 bases). Germline values: CDR1 SGHTA, CDR2 FQGNSA. Trimming took off 5 bases at V and 4 bases at J, with 12 bases between the two ends. The CDR3 loop spans 14 amino acids. The CDR3 region has the DNA TGTGCCAGCAGCCTCCAGGGCTTCGGAAACACCATATATTTT. It codes for CASSLQGFGNTIYF.

This clonotype was picked up many times. V usage is TRBV20-1 and J usage is TRBJ2-1, with D perhaps matching TRBD1 (6 bases). The CDR3 runs to 13 residues. Germline V CDR1 and CDR2: DFQATT, SNEGSKA (reference sequence). V was trimmed by 6 bases and J by 5 bases, leaving 14 bases between them. The CDR3 sequence is CSALLRTDNEQFF. As DNA, the CDR3 is TGCAGTGCCCTCCTCCGGACAGACAATGAGCAGTTCTTC.

There are many counts of this clonotype. The genes are TRBV20-1 and TRBJ2-7; TRBD2 aligns across 11 bases. Germline V lookup: CDR1 DFQATT, CDR2 SNEGSKA (reference sequence). The CDR3 spans 14 residues. Germline trimming cut 3 bases from V and 2 bases from J; bases unmatched to any gene: 3. The CDR3 region has the DNA TGCAGTGCTAGCAGACTAGCGGGGACCTACGAGCAGTACTTC. As protein: CSASRLAGTYEQYF.

This sequence joins TRBV7-2 and TRBJ2-7, with 7 nucleotides matching TRBD1. The CDR3 runs to 15 residues. The germline gives CDR1 SGHTA, CDR2 FQGNSA. After removal of 2 bases from V and 4 bases from J, the junction contained 8 bases not matched to a gene. The CDR3 DNA is TGTGCCAGCAGCTTACACCCGGGACAGAGTTACGAGCAGTACTTC. It specifies CASSLHPGQSYEQYF.

This clonotype has a single count. This rearrangement joins TRBV11-3 to TRBJ2-5, with 7 positions matching TRBD1. Per the germline V gene, CDR1 is SGHNT and CDR2 is YENEEA. With 4 bases clipped from V and 5 bases from J, the junction kept 4 bases outside the gene matches. CDR3 length equals 13 residues. The CDR3 nucleotides read TGTGCCAGCAGCTCCGGACAGGCGGAGACCCAGTACTTC. This encodes CASSSGQAETQYF. Filled out from reference TRBV11-3 and TRBJ2-5, the complete variable domain reads EAGVVQSPRYKIIEKKQPVAFWCNPISGHNTLYWYLQNLGQGPELLIRYENEEAVDDSQLPKDRFSAERLKGVDSTLKIQPAELGDSAVYLCASSSGQAETQYFGPGTRLLVL.

This clonotype turned up a few times. The genes are TRBV2 and TRBJ1-5; 12 bases fit TRBD1. The CDR3 totals 15 residues. The trim removed 4 bases at V and 6 bases at J, leaving 4 bases unmatched. Germline loops: CDR1 SNHLY, CDR2 FYNNEI. The CDR3 spells CASSGDRGRGQPQHF. The CDR3 DNA sequence: TGTGCCAGCAGTGGGGACAGGGGGCGCGGTCAGCCCCAGCATTTT.

This clonotype was seen ten or more times. The rearrangement uses TRBV4-2 and TRBJ2-3, with 8 bases lining up with TRBD2. This CDR3 is built from 15 residues. Trimming cost V 2 bases and J 5 bases; bases outside gene matches: 6. Per germline, CDR1 LGHNA and CDR2 YNFKEQ. The CDR3 loop is CASSQPGLGRDTQYF. DNA of the CDR3: TGTGCCAGCAGCCAACCGGGACTAGGGAGAGATACGCAGTATTTT.

This clonotype was seen at least ten times. The rearrangement links TRBV20-1 to TRBJ2-7; 7 nucleotides agree with TRBD2. With 6 bases clipped from V and 0 bases from J, the junction kept 5 bases outside the gene matches. Germline V lookup: CDR1 DFQATT, CDR2 SNEGSKA (reference sequence). The CDR3 has 13 residues. CDR3 nucleotides: TGCAGTGCCCTAGCGGACGGCTCCTACGAGCAGTACTTC. Translated: CSALADGSYEQYF.

The chain is built from TRBV5-1 and TRBJ1-3, with no clear D. The length of the CDR3 is 18 residues. Deletions cut 0 bases from V and 0 bases from J, with 16 bases between. Germline CDR1 and CDR2: SGHRS and YFSETQ. DNA for the CDR3: TGCGCCAGCAGCTTGGCCTCCGTCCGGGAGAGCTCTGGAAACACCATATATTTT. Protein sequence: CASSLASVRESSGNTIYF.

This clonotype was seen ten or more times. The chain joins TRBV20-1 to TRBJ1-4; D is uncertain. With 6 bases removed from V and 0 bases from J, the gap between germline ends came to 8 bases. CDR3 length equals 13 residues. CDR1 is DFQATT and CDR2 is SNEGSKA in the germline V gene (reference sequence). DNA of the CDR3: TGCAGTGCCCAGGTGGCAACTAATGAAAAACTGTTTTTT. This codes for CSAQVATNEKLFF.

There are many counts of this clonotype. V usage is TRBV5-5 and J usage is TRBJ1-1; possibly TRBD1 for D (5 bases). With 4 bases removed from V and 1 base from J, the gap between germline ends came to 14 bases. Germline assignment: CDR1 SGHKS and CDR2 YYEKEE (reference sequence). The CDR3 length is 15 residues. CDR3 nucleotide sequence: TGTGCCAGCAGCACTAGGGGATCGCGGAACACTGAAGCTTTCTTT. This encodes CASSTRGSRNTEAFF.

This clonotype was counted only a few times. This rearrangement joins TRBV28 to TRBJ2-3; 9 positions match TRBD1. V dropped 6 bases and J dropped 1; count of bases not matched to a gene: 8. This CDR3 spans 16 amino acids. CDR1 and CDR2 from the germline V gene are MDHEN and SYDVKM. The CDR3 protein is CASSSRGDRGTDTQYF. DNA for the CDR3: TGTGCCAGCAGCTCCCGAGGGGACAGGGGCACAGATACGCAGTATTTT.